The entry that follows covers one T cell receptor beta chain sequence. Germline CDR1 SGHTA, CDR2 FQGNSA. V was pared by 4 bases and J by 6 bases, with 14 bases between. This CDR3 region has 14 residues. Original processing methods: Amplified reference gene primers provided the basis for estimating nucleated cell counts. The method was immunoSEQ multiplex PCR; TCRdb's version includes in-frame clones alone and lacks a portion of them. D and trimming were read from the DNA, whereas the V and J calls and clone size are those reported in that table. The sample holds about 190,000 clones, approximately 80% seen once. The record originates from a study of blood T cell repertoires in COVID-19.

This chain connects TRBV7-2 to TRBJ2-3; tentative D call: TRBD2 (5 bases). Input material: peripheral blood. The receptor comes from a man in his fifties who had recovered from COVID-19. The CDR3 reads CASSSYPLEDTQYF. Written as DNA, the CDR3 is TGTGCCAGCAGCTCCTACCCACTAGAGGATACGCAGTATTTT.